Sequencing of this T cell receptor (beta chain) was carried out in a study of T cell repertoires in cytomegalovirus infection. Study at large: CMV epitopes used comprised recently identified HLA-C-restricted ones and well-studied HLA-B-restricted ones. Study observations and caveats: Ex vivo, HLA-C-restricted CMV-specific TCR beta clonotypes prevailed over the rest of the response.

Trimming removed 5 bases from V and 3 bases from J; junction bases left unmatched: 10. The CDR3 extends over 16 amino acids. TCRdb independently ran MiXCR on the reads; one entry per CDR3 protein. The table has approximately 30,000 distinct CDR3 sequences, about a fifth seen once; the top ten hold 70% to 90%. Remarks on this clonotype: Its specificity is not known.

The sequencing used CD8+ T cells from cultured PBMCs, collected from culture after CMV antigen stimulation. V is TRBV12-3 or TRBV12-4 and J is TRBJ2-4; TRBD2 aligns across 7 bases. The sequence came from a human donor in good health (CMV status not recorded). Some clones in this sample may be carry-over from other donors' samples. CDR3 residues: CASSPRWGRVKNIQYF. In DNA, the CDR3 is TGTGCCAGCAGTCCCCGGTGGGGGAGGGTCAAAAACATTCAGTACTTC.